This T cell receptor (beta chain) was sequenced during a study of blood T cell repertoires in COVID-19. This CDR3 comprises 15 residues. Per the germline V gene, CDR1 is MNHEY and CDR2 is SVGAGI. V was clipped by 5 bases and J by 4 bases; unmatched bases: 10. Per the original methods: Amplification from reference gene primers served as the basis for estimated nucleated cell counts. TCRdb keeps only in-frame clones here, not all; method: immunoSEQ multiplex PCR. V and J calls and clone size are given by that table; D and trimming were obtained from the DNA. The table records hundreds of thousands of clones, around four fifths of them present only once.

The origin of this receptor is a woman aged 45-59 years with active or convalescent COVID-19. The chain employs TRBV6-5 and TRBJ1-2; 7 nucleotides align to TRBD1. Sequencing was carried out using peripheral blood. CDR3 sequence: CASSPETGFIYGYTF. In nucleotides, the CDR3 is TGTGCCAGCAGTCCAGAGACAGGGTTCATCTATGGCTACACCTTC.